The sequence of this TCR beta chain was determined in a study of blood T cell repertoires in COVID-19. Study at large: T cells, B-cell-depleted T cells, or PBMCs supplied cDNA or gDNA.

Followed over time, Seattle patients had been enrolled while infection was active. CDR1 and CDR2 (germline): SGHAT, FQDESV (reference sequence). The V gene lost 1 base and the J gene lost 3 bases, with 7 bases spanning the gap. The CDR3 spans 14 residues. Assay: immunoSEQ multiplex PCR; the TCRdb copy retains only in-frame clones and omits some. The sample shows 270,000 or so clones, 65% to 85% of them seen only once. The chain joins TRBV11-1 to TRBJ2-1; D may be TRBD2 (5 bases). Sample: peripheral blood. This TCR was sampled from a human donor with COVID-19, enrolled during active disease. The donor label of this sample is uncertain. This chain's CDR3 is CASSLDGDYNEQFF. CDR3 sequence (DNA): TGTGCCAGCAGCTTAGACGGGGACTACAATGAGCAGTTCTTC.